Listed below are T cell receptor beta chains from one sample, sequenced in a study of T cell responses to AZD1222 COVID-19 vaccine. Profiling relied on immunoSEQ multiplex PCR, and the TCRdb table lists in-frame clones only, not all of them. The sample shows about 75,000 clones, roughly 88% of them seen only once. The material sequenced was peripheral blood, taken 28 days after the second dose of the MenACWY control vaccine. The receptor set was obtained from an adult who received the MenACWY meningococcal vaccine as a control. The CDR3 runs from the conserved cysteine through the conserved F or W. A D gene is named only where the DNA matches it firmly. Not all rows give a size; the values are once, few, many and, for expanded clones, a class.

D gene: TRBD1; clone size: NA; V gene: TRBV5-4; J gene: TRBJ1-3; CDR3 DNA: TGTGCCAGCAGCTTGAATAGACAGGGGGCTGGAAACACCATATATTTT; CDR3 protein: CASSLNRQGAGNTIYF
D gene: NA; clone size: once; V gene: TRBV2; J gene: TRBJ1-5; CDR3 DNA: TGTGCCAGCAGTGGGGCTGTCCGCAATCAGCCCCAGCATTTT; CDR3 protein: CASSGAVRNQPQHF
D gene: NA; clone size: NA; V gene: TRBV30; J gene: TRBJ2-7; CDR3 DNA: TGTGCCTGGAGTTATGGGGGCTGGGACGAGCAGTACTTC; CDR3 protein: CAWSYGGWDEQYF
D gene: NA; clone size: NA; V gene: TRBV5-1; J gene: TRBJ2-5; CDR3 DNA: TGCGCCAGCAGCTCACAGGACGGTTTAGAGACCCAGTACTTC; CDR3 protein: CASSSQDGLETQYF
D gene: TRBD2; clone size: NA; V gene: TRBV18; J gene: TRBJ2-7; CDR3 DNA: TGTGCCAGCTCACCACAAGCGGGGGCTTACGAGCAGTACTTC; CDR3 protein: CASSPQAGAYEQYF
D gene: NA; clone size: once; V gene: TRBV6-5; J gene: TRBJ2-7; CDR3 DNA: TGTGCCAGCAGTCCGGACGTAACAGCACTCTACGAGCAGTACTTC; CDR3 protein: CASSPDVTALYEQYF
D gene: NA; clone size: NA; V gene: TRBV2; J gene: TRBJ2-7; CDR3 DNA: TGTGCCAGCAAGCGGGTCCTTAGCTCCTACGAGCAGTACTTC; CDR3 protein: CASKRVLSSYEQYF
D gene: TRBD2; clone size: NA; V gene: TRBV7-7; J gene: TRBJ2-1; CDR3 DNA: TGTGCCAGCAGCCTCCGCGCGGGGGATCCCTACAATGAGCAGTTCTTC; CDR3 protein: CASSLRAGDPYNEQFF
D gene: NA; clone size: NA; V gene: TRBV20-1; J gene: TRBJ1-2; CDR3 DNA: TGCAGTGCTAGTGTGGGAAACTATGGCTACACCTTC; CDR3 protein: CSASVGNYGYTF
D gene: NA; clone size: NA; V gene: TRBV6-5; J gene: TRBJ1-4; CDR3 DNA: TGTGCCAGCAGTTACTCCAGGAGTAAGGAACTGTTTTTT; CDR3 protein: CASSYSRSKELFF
D gene: TRBD2; clone size: NA; V gene: TRBV5-6; J gene: TRBJ2-3; CDR3 DNA: TGTGCCAGCAGTTGGGCGGGGGGAAGCACAGATACGCAGTATTTT; CDR3 protein: CASSWAGGSTDTQYF
D gene: NA; clone size: NA; V gene: TRBV7-9; J gene: TRBJ1-2; CDR3 DNA: TGTGCCAGCAGCTTATTAGCCACAGCCTCAGGGGATGGCTACACCTTC; CDR3 protein: CASSLLATASGDGYTF